This T cell receptor beta chain stems from a study of Tregs in tolerant kidney transplant recipients. V gave up 5 bases and J gave up 4 bases, with 9 bases separating them. Germline loops: CDR1 WSHSY, CDR2 SAAADI. The CDR3 extends over 13 amino acids. Study observations and caveats: Tregs expanded with activated donor B cells seemed most donor-specific. Biological reproducibility was not directly addressed, but technical replication error appeared minimal.

Clones were sequenced by immunoSEQ multiplex PCR, and TCRdb holds only the in-frame ones, with some missing. In the table there are about 68,000 clones, over 80% of which are singletons. As to this clone: Its antigen is undetermined.

This receptor was identified in a human donor in good health. What was sequenced was CD4+ T cells from blood. The gene calls are TRBV10-2 and TRBJ1-3; D unclear. This CDR3 is CASSRQTGNTIYF. CDR3 DNA: TGCGCCAGCAGTAGGCAGACGGGAAACACCATATATTTT.